This T cell receptor beta chain originates from a study of identical twins. The CDR3 runs 15 residues. Trimming cost V 7 bases and J 6 bases; bases outside gene matches: 14. Germline CDR1 is MNHNS and CDR2 is SASEGT. Healthy Caucasians provided all donations. Overall study findings and caveats: Those out-of-frame alpha sequences shared by twins showed an excess of low generation probability. Twins' excess sharing was less marked for out-of-frame beta sequences.

This clonotype was counted between two and nine times. Its target is unknown. Each cDNA held unique molecular identifiers, and template switching gave it a universal primer site. TCRdb redid the calling of the 5' RACE reads with MiXCR, one entry per CDR3 protein. This repertoire shows approximately 300,000 distinct CDR3 sequences, less than 9.5% found once; its top ten account for roughly 7%. These data also formed part of another study, on yellow fever vaccine responses in identical twins.

The chain recombines TRBV6-1 with TRBJ2-5; 7 bases are shared with TRBD1. The sequencing sample was made of CD8+ T cells sorted from blood. The sequence was collected from a woman in her late teens or twenties in good health. CDR3 in amino acids: CASTELGTVLKTQYF. CDR3 bases: TGTGCCAGCACTGAGCTCGGGACAGTCCTAAAGACCCAGTACTTC.